This is a list of T cell receptor beta chains from one sample in a study of shared clonotypes between healthy human individuals. Using immunoSEQ multiplex PCR, the repertoire was profiled, and TCRdb retains in-frame clones only, with some absent. The profile shows over 2 million clones, about 95% of them singletons. What was sequenced was naive CD8+ T cells sorted from blood. The receptor set was obtained from a man younger than 30 in good health. Both conserved end residues are part of each CDR3. A D gene is named only where the DNA matches it firmly. Clone size, where shown, is once, few, many, or a class for clones that have expanded.

DNA	CDR3	size	V	J	D
TGCGCCAGCGTAATGGGAGGGAGACTAGCGGGGGGGAATACAGATACGCAGTATTTT	CASVMGGRLAGGNTDTQYF	.	TRBV10-2	TRBJ2-3	TRBD2
TGCGCCAGCAGCTTGGGGCTAGCGGGGACTGACTACGAGCAGTACTTC	CASSLGLAGTDYEQYF	.	TRBV5-1	TRBJ2-7	TRBD2
TGTGCCAGCAGTACCGGGACTAGCGGGGGCGGAGATGAGCAGTTCTTC	CASSTGTSGGGDEQFF	.	TRBV27	TRBJ2-1	TRBD2
TGCAGCGTTCGGGACAGCTCCTACGAGCAGTACTTC	CSVRDSSYEQYF	.	TRBV29-1	TRBJ2-7	TRBD1
TGCGCCAGCAGCTTGAGCCTAGCGGGAGGTCATGAGCAGTTCTTC	CASSLSLAGGHEQFF	once	TRBV5-1	TRBJ2-1	TRBD2
TGTGCCAGCAGCCGAGGACTAGCTACGAGTTACGAGCAGTACTTC	CASSRGLATSYEQYF	.	TRBV14	TRBJ2-7	TRBD2
TGTGCCAGCAGCTTAGCGCTAATAGGGACTAGCAGGGCTGTTGAGCAGTTCTTC	CASSLALIGTSRAVEQFF	.	TRBV7-8	TRBJ2-1	TRBD2
TGTGCCAGCAGTTCCACAGGGGCGACATACAATGAGCAGTTCTTC	CASSSTGATYNEQFF	.	TRBV28	TRBJ2-1	TRBD1
TGTGCCAGCAGTGAGATGACAGGGGGGGAGGCCTACGAGCAGTACTTC	CASSEMTGGEAYEQYF	.	TRBV6-1	TRBJ2-7	TRBD1
TGTGCCATCAGTCCCGGACTAGCGGGGGGAGGCCCCATGAGGAATGAGCAGTTCTTC	CAISPGLAGGGPMRNEQFF	.	TRBV10-3	TRBJ2-1	TRBD2
TGTGCCAGCAGTGAAGCCCGACAGTCCTCCTATAATTCACCCCTCCACTTT	CASSEARQSSYNSPLHF	.	TRBV6-1	TRBJ1-6	.
TGTGCCAGCAGCCGTCGGGGGGACAATGAGCAGTTCTTC	CASSRRGDNEQFF	.	TRBV7-9	TRBJ2-1	TRBD2
TGCAGCGTGGCCGGGACAGCTGGGGCCAACGTCCTGACTTTC	CSVAGTAGANVLTF	.	TRBV29-1	TRBJ2-6	TRBD1
TGTGCCATCAGTGGGATTTCCTACGAGCAGTACTTC	CAISGISYEQYF	.	TRBV10-3	TRBJ2-7	.
TGTGCCAGTAGTATCGGCGGGGACATTCAGTACTTC	CASSIGGDIQYF	.	TRBV19	TRBJ2-4	.
TGTGCCAGCAGCTTAAGCACAGCCGGAGCTAACTATGGCTACACCTTC	CASSLSTAGANYGYTF	once	TRBV7-9	TRBJ1-2	.
TGTGCCAGCAGCGTAGACGGGGGTGAAGGCAATCAGCCCCAGCATTTT	CASSVDGGEGNQPQHF	.	TRBV9	TRBJ1-5	.
TGTGCCAGCAGTGAAATAATAGGGGTGTTACTCTACACCTTC	CASSEIIGVLLYTF	.	TRBV2	TRBJ1-2	.
TGTGCCAGCAGCTTACCCCGCGGACAGGGGAACTATGGCTACACCTTC	CASSLPRGQGNYGYTF	.	TRBV7-9	TRBJ1-2	TRBD1
TGTGCCAGCAGCTACGGGAGCCAAGAGACCCAGTACTTC	CASSYGSQETQYF	.	TRBV13	TRBJ2-5	.
TGTGCCAGCAGCGTAAGAGACAGGGGGTTTCCCTATGGCTACACCTTC	CASSVRDRGFPYGYTF	.	TRBV9	TRBJ1-2	TRBD1
TGTGCCAGCAGCATACCCGGGACAGGGGGCACAGATACGCAGTATTTT	CASSIPGTGGTDTQYF	.	TRBV11-2	TRBJ2-3	TRBD1
TGTGCCAGCAGTGAAGACAGTCCCTTTCGGGGTGGCTACACCTTC	CASSEDSPFRGGYTF	.	TRBV2	TRBJ1-2	.
TGTGCCAGCCGGGGGGGTGCCAACTATAATTCACCCCTCCACTTT	CASRGGANYNSPLHF	.	TRBV6-5	TRBJ1-6	.
TGTGCCACCCCAGGGGTGAACACTGAAGCTTTCTTT	CATPGVNTEAFF	.	TRBV11-2	TRBJ1-1	.
TGCGCCAGCAGCCAGGACAGATCGAACACCGGGGAGCTGTTTTTT	CASSQDRSNTGELFF	.	TRBV5-1	TRBJ2-2	.
TGTGCCATCAGTGTTGGGGACTACAATGAGCAGTTCTTC	CAISVGDYNEQFF	.	TRBV10-3	TRBJ2-1	.
TGTGCCAGCAGTTATACTACGGGTGGGACAGATACGCAGTATTTT	CASSYTTGGTDTQYF	.	TRBV6-5	TRBJ2-3	.
TGTGCCAGCAACATCCGTTGGGGGGGCGAAGAGACCCAGTACTTC	CASNIRWGGEETQYF	.	TRBV5-4	TRBJ2-5	.
TGTGCCAGCAGCGTAGCTCGGATGGGGAAACTGTTTTTT	CASSVARMGKLFF	.	TRBV9	TRBJ1-4	.
TGTGCCAGCAGTGAAGGCGCGGGTTACGAGACCCAGTACTTC	CASSEGAGYETQYF	.	TRBV25-1	TRBJ2-5	.
TGTGCCAGTAGTATTTGGGGGCACGAGCAGTACTTC	CASSIWGHEQYF	.	TRBV19	TRBJ2-7	.
TGTGCCAGCAGCACAAACCGTTTT	CASSTNRF	.	TRBV7-9	TRBJ1-1	.
TGTGCCAGCAGTGGCTATGAGCAGTTCTTC	CASSGYEQFF	.	TRBV11-2	TRBJ2-1	.
TGTGACAGCAGCTTAACGACTAGCGGGAGTTCCGGGGAGCTGTTTTTT	CDSSLTTSGSSGELFF	.	TRBV7-6	TRBJ2-2	TRBD2
TGTGCCAGCAGCGTAGGGTCCGCCGGGTTAGCGTCCTACGAGCAGTACTTC	CASSVGSAGLASYEQYF	.	TRBV9	TRBJ2-7	.
TGCAGCGCGACTCAAACAGATACGCAGTATTTT	CSATQTDTQYF	.	TRBV29-1	TRBJ2-3	.
TGTGCCAGCAACTTCGCAGAGGGCAATCAGCCCCAGCATTTT	CASNFAEGNQPQHF	.	TRBV6-6	TRBJ1-5	.
TGCGCCTCCCAGATAACTAGCACAGATACGCAGTATTTT	CASQITSTDTQYF	.	TRBV10-1	TRBJ2-3	.
TGTGCCAGCAGTTTAGGCGGGGCTTACAATGAGCAGTTCTTC	CASSLGGAYNEQFF	.	TRBV27	TRBJ2-1	.
TGTGCCTGGAGCGTAGTGGGGCAAGGCGAGCAGTACTTC	CAWSVVGQGEQYF	.	TRBV30	TRBJ2-7	.
TGCAGCGTTGAAGATTTTGGGGGTTACACTGAAGCTTTCTTT	CSVEDFGGYTEAFF	.	TRBV29-1	TRBJ1-1	.
TGTGCCAGCAGTTTAATATTGGGACAGGGGATGGGGACTAATGAAAAACTGTTTTTT	CASSLILGQGMGTNEKLFF	.	TRBV28	TRBJ1-4	TRBD1
TGTGCCAGCAGCCAAGAGGGGTACTACCAAGAGACCCAGTACTTC	CASSQEGYYQETQYF	once	TRBV7-8	TRBJ2-5	.
TGTGCCAGCAGTGAGAAAGACAGGACCGCCTACGAGCAGTACTTC	CASSEKDRTAYEQYF	.	TRBV2	TRBJ2-7	.
TGCGCCAGCAGTGTTTCTGGGGAGCAGTACTTC	CASSVSGEQYF	.	TRBV10-2	TRBJ2-7	.
TGTGCCAGCAGTGTATATCAGTGGAATTCACCCCTCCACTTT	CASSVYQWNSPLHF	once	TRBV2	TRBJ1-6	.
TGTGCCAGCAGTGAAATGGCCACAGGTTTGAACACTGAAGCTTTCTTT	CASSEMATGLNTEAFF	once	TRBV2	TRBJ1-1	.